Detailed here is one T cell receptor beta chain. Sequencing targeted TCR beta in T cells from blood (CD8+ and CD4+). The patients who served as multiple sclerosis controls were treatment-naive and had stable or active relapsing-remitting disease that fulfilled the revised McDonald criteria. Through negative isolation, CD4+ and CD8+ T cells were obtained, while TEMRA cells were enriched using FACS. The sample originates from a study of CD8 T cells in Susac syndrome. After extraction with the RNeasy kit, about 0.5 to 1 ug of the RNA was reverse transcribed using random hexamers. Across 54 Vbeta and 13 Jbeta, immunoSEQ multiplex PCR amplified TCR beta CDR3. TCRdb itself ran the immunoSEQ multiplex PCR reads through MiXCR, one entry per CDR3 protein. The sample lists around 300,000 distinct CDR3 sequences, roughly 94% occurring once. This CDR3 is 16 amino acids long. In germline, CDR1 is MNHNS, CDR2 SASEGT. V trimming: 7 bases; J trimming: 2 bases; junction bases outside the gene matches: 7.

This clonotype was obtained from a human donor with multiple sclerosis. The chain uses TRBV6-1 and TRBJ2-1; 11 bases agree with TRBD2. Sequencing was carried out using CD4+ T cells from PBMCs. The CDR3 spells CASTRSSGRAYNEQFF. CDR3 nucleotide sequence: TGTGCCAGCACTAGGAGTAGCGGGAGGGCCTACAATGAGCAGTTCTTC.